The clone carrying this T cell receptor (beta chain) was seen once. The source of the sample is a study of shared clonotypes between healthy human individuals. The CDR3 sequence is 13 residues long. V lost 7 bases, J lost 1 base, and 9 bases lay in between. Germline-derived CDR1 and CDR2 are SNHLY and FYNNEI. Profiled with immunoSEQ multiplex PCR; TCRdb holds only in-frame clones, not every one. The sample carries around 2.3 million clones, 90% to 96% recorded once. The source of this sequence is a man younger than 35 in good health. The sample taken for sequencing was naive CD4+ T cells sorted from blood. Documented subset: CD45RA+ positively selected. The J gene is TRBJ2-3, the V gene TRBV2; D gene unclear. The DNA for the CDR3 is TGTGCCAGCAAAACACCTGGCACAGATACGCAGTATTTT. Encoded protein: CASKTPGTDTQYF.